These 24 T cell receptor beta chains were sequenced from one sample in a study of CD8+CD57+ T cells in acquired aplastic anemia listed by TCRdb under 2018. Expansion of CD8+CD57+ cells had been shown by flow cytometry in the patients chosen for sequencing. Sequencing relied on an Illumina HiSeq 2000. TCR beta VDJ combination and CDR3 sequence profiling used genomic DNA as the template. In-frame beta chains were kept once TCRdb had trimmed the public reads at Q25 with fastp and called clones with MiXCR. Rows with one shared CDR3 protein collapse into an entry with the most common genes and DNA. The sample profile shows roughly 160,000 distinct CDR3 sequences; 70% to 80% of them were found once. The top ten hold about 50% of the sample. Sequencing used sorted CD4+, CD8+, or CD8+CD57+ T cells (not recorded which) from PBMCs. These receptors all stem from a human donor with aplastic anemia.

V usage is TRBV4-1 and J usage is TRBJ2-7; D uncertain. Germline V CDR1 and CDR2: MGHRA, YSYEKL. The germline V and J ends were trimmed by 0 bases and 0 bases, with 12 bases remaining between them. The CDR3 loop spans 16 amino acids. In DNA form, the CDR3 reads TGCGCCAGCAGCCAAGAATCTACTCCCTCCTCCTACGAGCAGTACTTC. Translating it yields CASSQESTPSSYEQYF.

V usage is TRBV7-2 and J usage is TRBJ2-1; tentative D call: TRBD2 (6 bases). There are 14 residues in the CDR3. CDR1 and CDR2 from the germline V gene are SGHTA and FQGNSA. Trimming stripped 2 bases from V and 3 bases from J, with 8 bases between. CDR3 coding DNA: TGTGCCAGCAGCTTAATTAGCGGCTACAATGAGCAGTTCTTC. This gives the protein CASSLISGYNEQFF.

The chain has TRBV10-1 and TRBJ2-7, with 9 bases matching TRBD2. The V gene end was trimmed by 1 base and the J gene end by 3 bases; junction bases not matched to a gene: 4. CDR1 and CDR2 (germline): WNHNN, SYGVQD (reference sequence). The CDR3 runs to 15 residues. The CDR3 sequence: CASSELTSGHYEQYF. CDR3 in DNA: TGCGCCAGCAGTGAGTTGACTAGCGGCCACTACGAGCAGTACTTC.

CDR3 DNA: TGTGCCAGCAGCAACAAGGGGGAGCAGTACTTC. This gives the protein CASSNKGEQYF. J is TRBJ2-7 and V is TRBV7-2; a weak D match, TRBD1 (5 bases). The CDR3 spans 11 residues. Germline V gives CDR1 SGHTA, CDR2 FQGNSA. V was clipped by 5 bases and J by 7 bases, with 9 bases between them.

CDR3 sequence reads: CASSLGTDNEQFF. CDR3 coding DNA: TGTGCCAGCAGCTTAGGAACAGACAATGAGCAGTTCTTC. The J gene is TRBJ2-1, the V gene TRBV7-7; D is unresolved. The CDR3 covers 13 residues. In germline, CDR1 is SSHAT, CDR2 FNYEAQ (reference sequence). Trimming removed 1 base at V and 5 bases at J, with 6 bases between.

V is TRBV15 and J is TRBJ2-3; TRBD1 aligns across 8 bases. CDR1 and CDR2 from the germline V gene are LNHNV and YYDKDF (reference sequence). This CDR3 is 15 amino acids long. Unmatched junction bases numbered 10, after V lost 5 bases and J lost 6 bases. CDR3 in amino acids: CATSARDRSYDTQYF. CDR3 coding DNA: TGTGCCACCAGCGCCCGGGACAGGTCATATGATACGCAGTATTTT.

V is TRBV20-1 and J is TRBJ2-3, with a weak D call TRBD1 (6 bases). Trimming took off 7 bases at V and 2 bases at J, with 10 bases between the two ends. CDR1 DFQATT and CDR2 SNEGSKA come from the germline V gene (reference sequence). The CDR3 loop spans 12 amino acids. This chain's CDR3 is CSDSGDTDTQYF. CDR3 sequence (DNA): TGCAGTGACTCAGGGGACACAGATACGCAGTATTTT.

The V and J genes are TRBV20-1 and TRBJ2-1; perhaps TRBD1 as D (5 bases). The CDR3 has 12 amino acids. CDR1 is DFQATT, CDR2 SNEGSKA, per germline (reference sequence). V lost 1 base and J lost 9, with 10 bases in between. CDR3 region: CSARAQGVEQFF. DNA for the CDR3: TGCAGTGCTAGAGCTCAGGGTGTTGAGCAGTTCTTC.

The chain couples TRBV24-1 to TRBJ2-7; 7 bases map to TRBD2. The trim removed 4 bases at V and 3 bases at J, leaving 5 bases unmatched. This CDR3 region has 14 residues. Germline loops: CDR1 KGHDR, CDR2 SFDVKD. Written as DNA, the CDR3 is TGTGCCACCAGTGACACGACTAGCATCTACGAGCAGTACTTC. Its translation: CATSDTTSIYEQYF.

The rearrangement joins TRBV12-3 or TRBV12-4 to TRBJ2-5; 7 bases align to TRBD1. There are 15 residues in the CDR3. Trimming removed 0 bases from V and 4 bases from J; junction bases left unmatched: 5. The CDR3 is CASSLADRALETQYF. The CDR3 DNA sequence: TGTGCCAGCAGTTTAGCCGACAGGGCCTTAGAGACCCAGTACTTC.

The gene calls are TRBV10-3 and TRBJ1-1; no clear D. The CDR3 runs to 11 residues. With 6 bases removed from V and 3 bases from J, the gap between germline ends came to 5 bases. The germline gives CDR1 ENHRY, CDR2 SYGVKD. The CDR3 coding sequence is TGTGCCATCAGGAGGGACACTGAAGCTTTCTTT. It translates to CAIRRDTEAFF.

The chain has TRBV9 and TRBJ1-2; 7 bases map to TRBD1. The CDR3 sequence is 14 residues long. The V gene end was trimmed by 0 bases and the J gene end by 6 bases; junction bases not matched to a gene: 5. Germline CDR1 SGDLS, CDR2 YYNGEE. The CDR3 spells CASSVVGTADGYTF. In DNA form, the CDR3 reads TGTGCCAGCAGCGTAGTAGGGACAGCCGATGGCTACACCTTC. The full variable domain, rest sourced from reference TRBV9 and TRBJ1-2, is DSGVTQTPKHLITATGQRVTLRCSPRSGDLSVYWYQQSLDQGLQFLIQYYNGEERAKGNILERFSAQQFPDLHSELNLSSLELGDSALYFCASSVVGTADGYTFGSGTRLTVV.

CDR3 DNA: TGCAGTGCTATAGCGGGGGGGCCAAACGAGCAGTACTTC. Translating it yields CSAIAGGPNEQYF. This sequence joins TRBV20-1 and TRBJ2-7; 11 bases are shared with TRBD2. The junction had 4 bases not matched to a gene; V was cut back by 4 bases and J by 5 bases. CDR1 DFQATT and CDR2 SNEGSKA come from the germline V gene (reference sequence). The CDR3 is made up of 13 amino acids.

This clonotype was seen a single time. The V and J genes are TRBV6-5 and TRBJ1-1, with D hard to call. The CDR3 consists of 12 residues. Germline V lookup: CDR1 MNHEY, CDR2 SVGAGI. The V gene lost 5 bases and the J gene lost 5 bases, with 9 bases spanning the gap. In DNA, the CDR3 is TGTGCCAGCAGTCCTACCGGGACTGAAGCTTTCTTT. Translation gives CASSPTGTEAFF.

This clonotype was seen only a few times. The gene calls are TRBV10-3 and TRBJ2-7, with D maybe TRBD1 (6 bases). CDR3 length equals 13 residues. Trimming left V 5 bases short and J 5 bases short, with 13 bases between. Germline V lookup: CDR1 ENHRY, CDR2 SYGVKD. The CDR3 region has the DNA TGTGCCATCAGTTCAGGGGCGGAGGACGAGCAGTACTTC. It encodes CAISSGAEDEQYF.

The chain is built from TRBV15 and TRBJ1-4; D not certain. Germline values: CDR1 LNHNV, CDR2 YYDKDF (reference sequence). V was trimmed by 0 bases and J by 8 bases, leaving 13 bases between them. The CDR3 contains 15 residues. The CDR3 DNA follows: TGTGCCACCAGCAGAGATCGGGCAAATGGGGAAAAACTGTTTTTT. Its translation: CATSRDRANGEKLFF. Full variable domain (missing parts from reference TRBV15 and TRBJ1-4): DAMVIQNPRYQVTQFGKPVTLSCSQTLNHNVMYWYQQKSSQAPKLLFHYYDKDFNNEADTPDNFQSRRPNTSFCFLDIRSPGLGDTAMYLCATSRDRANGEKLFFGSGTQLSVL.

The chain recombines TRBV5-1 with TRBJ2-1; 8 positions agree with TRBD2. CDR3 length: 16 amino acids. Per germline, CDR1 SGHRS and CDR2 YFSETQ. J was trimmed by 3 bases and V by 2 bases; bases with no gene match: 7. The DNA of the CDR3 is TGCGCCAGCAGCTTCGTAGCGGGGAACTTCTACAATGAGCAGTTCTTC. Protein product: CASSFVAGNFYNEQFF.

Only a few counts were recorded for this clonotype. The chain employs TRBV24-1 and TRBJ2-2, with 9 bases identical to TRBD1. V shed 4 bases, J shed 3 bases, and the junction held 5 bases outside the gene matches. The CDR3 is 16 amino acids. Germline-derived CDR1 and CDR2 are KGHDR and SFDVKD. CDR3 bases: TGTGCCACCAGTGACCCGGGACAGGGAGACACCGGGGAGCTGTTTTTT. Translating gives CATSDPGQGDTGELFF.

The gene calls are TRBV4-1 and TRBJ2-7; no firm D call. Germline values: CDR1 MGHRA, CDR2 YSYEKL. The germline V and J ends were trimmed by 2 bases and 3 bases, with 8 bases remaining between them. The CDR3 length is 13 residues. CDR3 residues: CASSQQYLYEQYF. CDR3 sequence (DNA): TGCGCCAGCAGCCAACAGTACCTCTACGAGCAGTACTTC.

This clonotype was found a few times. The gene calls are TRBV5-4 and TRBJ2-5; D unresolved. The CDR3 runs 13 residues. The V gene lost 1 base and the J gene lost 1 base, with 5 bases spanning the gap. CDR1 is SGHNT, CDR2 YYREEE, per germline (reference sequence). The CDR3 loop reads CASSLQVQETQYF. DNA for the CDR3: TGTGCCAGCAGCTTGCAGGTCCAAGAGACCCAGTACTTC.

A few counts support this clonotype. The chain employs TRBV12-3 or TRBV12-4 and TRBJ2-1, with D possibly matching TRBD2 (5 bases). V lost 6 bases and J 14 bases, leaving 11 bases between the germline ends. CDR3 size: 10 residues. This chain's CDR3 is CASSEGQEFF. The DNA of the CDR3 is TGTGCCAGCAGCGAGGGTCAGGAGTTCTTC.

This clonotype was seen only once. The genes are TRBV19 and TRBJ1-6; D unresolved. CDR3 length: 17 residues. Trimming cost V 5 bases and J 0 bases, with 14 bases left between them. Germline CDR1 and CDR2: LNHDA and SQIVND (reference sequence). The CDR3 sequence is CASSPRRSSSYNSPLHF. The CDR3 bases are TGTGCCAGTAGTCCTCGACGGTCAAGCTCCTATAATTCACCCCTCCACTTT.

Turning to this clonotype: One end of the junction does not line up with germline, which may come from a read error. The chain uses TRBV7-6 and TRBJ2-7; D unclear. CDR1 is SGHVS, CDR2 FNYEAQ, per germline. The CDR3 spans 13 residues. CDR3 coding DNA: TGTGCCAGCAGCTTAGCGTCGACGGAGACCCAGCACTTC. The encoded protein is CASSLASTETQHF.

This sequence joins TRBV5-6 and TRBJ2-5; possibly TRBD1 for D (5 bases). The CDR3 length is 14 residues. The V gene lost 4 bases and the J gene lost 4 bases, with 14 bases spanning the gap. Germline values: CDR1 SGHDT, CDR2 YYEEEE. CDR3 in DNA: TGTGCCAGCAGCGTGGTGGGGCTGGGAGAGACCCAGTACTTC. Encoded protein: CASSVVGLGETQYF.